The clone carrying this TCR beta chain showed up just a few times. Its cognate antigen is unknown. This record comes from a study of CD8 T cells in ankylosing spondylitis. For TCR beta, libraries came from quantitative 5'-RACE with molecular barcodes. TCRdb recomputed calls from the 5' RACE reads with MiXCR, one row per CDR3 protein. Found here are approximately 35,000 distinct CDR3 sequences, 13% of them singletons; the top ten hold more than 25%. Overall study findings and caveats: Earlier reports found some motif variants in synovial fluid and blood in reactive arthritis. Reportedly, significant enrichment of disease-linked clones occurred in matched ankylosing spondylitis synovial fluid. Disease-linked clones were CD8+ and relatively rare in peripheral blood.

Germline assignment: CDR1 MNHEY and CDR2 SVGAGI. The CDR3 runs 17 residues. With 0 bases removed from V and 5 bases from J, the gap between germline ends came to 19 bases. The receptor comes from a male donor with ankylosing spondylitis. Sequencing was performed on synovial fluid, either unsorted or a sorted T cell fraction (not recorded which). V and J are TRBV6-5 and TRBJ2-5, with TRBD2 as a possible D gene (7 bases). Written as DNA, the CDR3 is TGTGCCAGCAGTTACTCGGGGGGGCCGTATTGGATGGAGACCCAGTACTTC. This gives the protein CASSYSGGPYWMETQYF.